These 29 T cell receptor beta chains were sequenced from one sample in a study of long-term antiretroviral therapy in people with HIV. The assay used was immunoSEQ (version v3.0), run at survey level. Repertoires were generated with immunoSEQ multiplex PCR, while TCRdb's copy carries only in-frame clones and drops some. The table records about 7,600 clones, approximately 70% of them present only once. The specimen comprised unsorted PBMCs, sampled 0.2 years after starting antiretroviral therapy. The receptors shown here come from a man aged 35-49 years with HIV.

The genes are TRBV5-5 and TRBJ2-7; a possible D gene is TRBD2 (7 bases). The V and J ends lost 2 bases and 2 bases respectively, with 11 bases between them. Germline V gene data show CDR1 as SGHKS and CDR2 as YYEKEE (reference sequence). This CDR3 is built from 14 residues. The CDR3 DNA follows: TGTGCCAGCAGCTTCGGGGAGGGGGCCTACGAGCAGTACTTC. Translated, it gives CASSFGEGAYEQYF. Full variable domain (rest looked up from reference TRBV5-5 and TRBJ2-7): DAGVTQSPTHLIKTRGQQVTLRCSPISGHKSVSWYQQVLGQGPQFIFQYYEKEERGRGNFPDRFSARQFPNYSSELNVNALLLGDSALYLCASSFGEGAYEQYFGPGTRLTVT.

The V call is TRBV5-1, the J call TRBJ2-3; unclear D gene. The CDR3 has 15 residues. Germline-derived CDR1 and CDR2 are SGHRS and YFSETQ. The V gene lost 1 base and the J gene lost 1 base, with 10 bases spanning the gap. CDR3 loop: CASSLQTAGTDTQYF. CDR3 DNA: TGCGCCAGCAGCTTGCAAACAGCTGGCACAGATACGCAGTATTTT.

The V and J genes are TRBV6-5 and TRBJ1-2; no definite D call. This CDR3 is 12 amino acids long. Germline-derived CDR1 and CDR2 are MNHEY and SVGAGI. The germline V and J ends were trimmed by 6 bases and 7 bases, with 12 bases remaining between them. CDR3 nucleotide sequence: TGTGCCAGCAGAATAAGTCCCGGTGGCTACACCTTC. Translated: CASRISPGGYTF.

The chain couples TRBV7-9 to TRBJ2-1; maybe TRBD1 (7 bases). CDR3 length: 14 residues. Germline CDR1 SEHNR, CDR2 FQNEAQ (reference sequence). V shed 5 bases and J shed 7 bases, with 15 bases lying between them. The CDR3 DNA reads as TGTGCCAGCAGCGAGGGGGCGGGGTTTAATGAGCAGTTCTTC. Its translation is CASSEGAGFNEQFF.

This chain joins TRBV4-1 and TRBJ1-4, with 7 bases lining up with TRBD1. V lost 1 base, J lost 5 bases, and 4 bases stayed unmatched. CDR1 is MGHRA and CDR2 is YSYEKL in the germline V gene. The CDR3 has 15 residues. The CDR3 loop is CASSQVGQPNEKLFF. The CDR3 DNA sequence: TGCGCCAGCAGCCAAGTGGGACAGCCGAATGAAAAACTGTTTTTT.

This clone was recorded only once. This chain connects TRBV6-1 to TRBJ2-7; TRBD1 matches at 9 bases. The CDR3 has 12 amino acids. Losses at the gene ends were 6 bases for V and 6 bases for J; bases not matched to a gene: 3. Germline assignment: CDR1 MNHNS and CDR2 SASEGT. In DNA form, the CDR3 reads TGTGCCAGCAGACAGGGGGCAAGCGAGCAGTACTTC. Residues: CASRQGASEQYF.

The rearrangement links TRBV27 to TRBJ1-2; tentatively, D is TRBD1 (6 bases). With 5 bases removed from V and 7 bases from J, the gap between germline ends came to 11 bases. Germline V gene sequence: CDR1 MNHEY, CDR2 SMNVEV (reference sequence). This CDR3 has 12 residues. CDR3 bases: TGTGCCAGCAGTCCACAGGGAGCTGGCTACACCTTC. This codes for CASSPQGAGYTF.

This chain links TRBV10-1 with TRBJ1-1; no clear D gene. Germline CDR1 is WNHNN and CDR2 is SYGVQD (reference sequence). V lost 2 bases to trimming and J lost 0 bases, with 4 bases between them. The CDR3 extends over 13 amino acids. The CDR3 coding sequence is TGCGCCAGCAGTGAGAGTTTGAACACTGAAGCTTTCTTT. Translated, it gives CASSESLNTEAFF.

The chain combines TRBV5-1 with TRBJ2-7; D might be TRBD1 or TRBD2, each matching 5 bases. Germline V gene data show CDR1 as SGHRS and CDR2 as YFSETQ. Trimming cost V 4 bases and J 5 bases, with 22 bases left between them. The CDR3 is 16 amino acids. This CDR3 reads CASSPRDRMVGHEQYF. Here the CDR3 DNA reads TGCGCCAGCAGCCCCAGGGACCGGATGGTGGGCCACGAGCAGTACTTC.

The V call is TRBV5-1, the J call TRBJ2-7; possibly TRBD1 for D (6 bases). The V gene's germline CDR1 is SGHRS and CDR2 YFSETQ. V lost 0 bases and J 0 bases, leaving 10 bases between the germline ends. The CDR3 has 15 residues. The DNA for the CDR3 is TGCGCCAGCAGCTTGGGAGGACAGAGCTCCTACGAGCAGTACTTC. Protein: CASSLGGQSSYEQYF.

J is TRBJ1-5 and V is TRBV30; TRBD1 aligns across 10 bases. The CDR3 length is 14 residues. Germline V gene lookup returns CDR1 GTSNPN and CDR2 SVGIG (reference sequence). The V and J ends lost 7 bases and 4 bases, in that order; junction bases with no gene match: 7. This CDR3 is CAYTQGQGNQPQHF. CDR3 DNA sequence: TGTGCCTACACACAGGGACAGGGGAATCAGCCCCAGCATTTT.

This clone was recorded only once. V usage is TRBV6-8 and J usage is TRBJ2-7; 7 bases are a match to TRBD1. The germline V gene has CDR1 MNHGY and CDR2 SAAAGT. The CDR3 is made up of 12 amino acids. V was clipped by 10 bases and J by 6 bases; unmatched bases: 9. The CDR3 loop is CANRDSPAEQYF. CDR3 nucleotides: TGTGCCAACCGGGACAGTCCTGCCGAGCAGTACTTC.

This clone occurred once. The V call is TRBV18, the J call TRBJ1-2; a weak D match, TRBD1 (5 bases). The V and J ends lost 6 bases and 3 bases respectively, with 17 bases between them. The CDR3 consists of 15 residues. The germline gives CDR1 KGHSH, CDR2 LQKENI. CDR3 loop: CASSRGAGPHYGYTF. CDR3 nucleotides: TGTGCCAGCTCCCGAGGGGCAGGCCCCCACTATGGCTACACCTTC.

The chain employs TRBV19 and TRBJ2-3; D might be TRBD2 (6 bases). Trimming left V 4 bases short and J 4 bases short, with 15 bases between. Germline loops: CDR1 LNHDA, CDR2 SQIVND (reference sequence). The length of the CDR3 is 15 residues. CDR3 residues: CASSRDSLLSDTQYF. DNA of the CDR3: TGTGCCAGTAGTAGGGACTCGTTACTATCAGATACGCAGTATTTT.

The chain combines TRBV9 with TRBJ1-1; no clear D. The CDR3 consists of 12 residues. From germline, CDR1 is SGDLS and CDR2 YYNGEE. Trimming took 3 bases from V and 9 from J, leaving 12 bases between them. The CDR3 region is CASSAGGKKAFF. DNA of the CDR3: TGTGCCAGCAGCGCCGGTGGCAAGAAAGCTTTCTTT. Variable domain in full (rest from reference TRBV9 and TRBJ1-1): DSGVTQTPKHLITATGQRVTLRCSPRSGDLSVYWYQQSLDQGLQFLIQYYNGEERAKGNILERFSAQQFPDLHSELNLSSLELGDSALYFCASSAGGKKAFFGQGTRLTVV.

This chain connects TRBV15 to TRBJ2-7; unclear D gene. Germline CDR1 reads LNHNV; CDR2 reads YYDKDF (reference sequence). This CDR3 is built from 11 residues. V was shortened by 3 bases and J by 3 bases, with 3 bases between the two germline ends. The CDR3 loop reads CATSSDYEQYF. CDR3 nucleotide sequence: TGTGCCACCAGCAGCGACTACGAGCAGTACTTC.

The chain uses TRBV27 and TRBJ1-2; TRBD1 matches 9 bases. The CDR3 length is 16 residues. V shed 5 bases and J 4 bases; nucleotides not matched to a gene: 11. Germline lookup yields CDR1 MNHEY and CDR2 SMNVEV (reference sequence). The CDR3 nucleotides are TGTGCCAGCAGTGAAACCGGGACAGGGAACCTCTATGGCTACACCTTC. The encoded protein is CASSETGTGNLYGYTF.

As DNA, the CDR3 is TGCGCCAGCAGTGGTGACAGGGTCAAAGAGACCCAGTACTTC. The encoded protein is CASSGDRVKETQYF. The chain couples TRBV5-1 to TRBJ2-5; 7 positions agree with TRBD1. Germline-derived CDR1 and CDR2 are SGHRS and YFSETQ. The V and J ends lost 5 bases and 3 bases, in that order; junction bases with no gene match: 7. The CDR3 sequence is 14 residues long. Complete variable domain (other parts from reference TRBV5-1 and TRBJ2-5): KAGVTQTPRYLIKTRGQQVTLSCSPISGHRSVSWYQQTPGQGLQFLFEYFSETQRNKGNFPGRFSGRQFSNSRSEMNVSTLELGDSALYLCASSGDRVKETQYFGPGTRLLVL.

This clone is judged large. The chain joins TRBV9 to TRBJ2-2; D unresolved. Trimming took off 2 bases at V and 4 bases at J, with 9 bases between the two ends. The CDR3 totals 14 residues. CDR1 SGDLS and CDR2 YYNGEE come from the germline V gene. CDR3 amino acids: CASSVDPPTGELFF. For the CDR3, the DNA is TGTGCCAGCAGCGTGGACCCACCCACCGGGGAGCTGTTTTTT. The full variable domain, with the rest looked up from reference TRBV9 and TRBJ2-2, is DSGVTQTPKHLITATGQRVTLRCSPRSGDLSVYWYQQSLDQGLQFLIQYYNGEERAKGNILERFSAQQFPDLHSELNLSSLELGDSALYFCASSVDPPTGELFFGEGSRLTVL.

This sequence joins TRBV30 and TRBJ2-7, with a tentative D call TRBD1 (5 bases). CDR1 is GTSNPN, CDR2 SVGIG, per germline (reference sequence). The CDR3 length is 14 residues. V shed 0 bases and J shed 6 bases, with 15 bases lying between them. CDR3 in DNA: TGTGCCTGGAGTGTACTGGGGCCCCTTGGCGAGCAGTACTTC. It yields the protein CAWSVLGPLGEQYF.

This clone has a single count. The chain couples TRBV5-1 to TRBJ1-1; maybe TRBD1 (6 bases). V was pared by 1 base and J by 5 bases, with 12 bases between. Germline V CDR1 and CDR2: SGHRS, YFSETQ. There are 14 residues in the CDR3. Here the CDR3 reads CASSLTGLKTEAFF. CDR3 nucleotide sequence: TGCGCCAGCAGCTTGACAGGGCTTAAAACTGAAGCTTTCTTT.

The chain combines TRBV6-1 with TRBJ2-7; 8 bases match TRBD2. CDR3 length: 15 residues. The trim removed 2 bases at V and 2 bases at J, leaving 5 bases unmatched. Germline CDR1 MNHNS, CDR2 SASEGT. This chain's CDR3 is CASSEPGGPAYEQYF. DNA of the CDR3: TGTGCCAGCAGTGAACCGGGGGGGCCCGCCTACGAGCAGTACTTC.

CDR3 nucleotide sequence: TGTGCCAGCAGGTCCAACTATGGCTACACCTTC. Translated: CASRSNYGYTF. The chain employs TRBV6-5 and TRBJ1-2; D uncertain. Trimming removed 6 bases at V and 2 bases at J, with 4 bases between. Germline CDR1 is MNHEY and CDR2 is SVGAGI. This CDR3 is built from 11 residues.

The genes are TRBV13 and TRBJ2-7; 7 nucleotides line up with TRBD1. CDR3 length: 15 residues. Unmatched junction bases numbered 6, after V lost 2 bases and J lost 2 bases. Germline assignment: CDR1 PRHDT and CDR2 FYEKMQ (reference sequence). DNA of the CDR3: TGTGCCAGCAGCTTATCCCACAGGGGCACCTACGAGCAGTACTTC. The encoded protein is CASSLSHRGTYEQYF.

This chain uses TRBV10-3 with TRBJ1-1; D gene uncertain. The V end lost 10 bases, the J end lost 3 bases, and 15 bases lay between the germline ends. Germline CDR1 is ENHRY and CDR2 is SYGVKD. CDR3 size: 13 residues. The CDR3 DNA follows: TGTGCCACCATGGGTCGGAGCGACACTGAAGCTTTCTTT. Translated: CATMGRSDTEAFF.

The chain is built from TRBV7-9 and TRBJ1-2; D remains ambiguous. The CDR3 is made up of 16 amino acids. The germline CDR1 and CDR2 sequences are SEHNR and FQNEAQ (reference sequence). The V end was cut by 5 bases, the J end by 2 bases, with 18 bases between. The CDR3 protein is CASSIMTAGKNYGYTF. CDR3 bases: TGTGCCAGCAGCATAATGACGGCGGGGAAGAACTATGGCTACACCTTC.

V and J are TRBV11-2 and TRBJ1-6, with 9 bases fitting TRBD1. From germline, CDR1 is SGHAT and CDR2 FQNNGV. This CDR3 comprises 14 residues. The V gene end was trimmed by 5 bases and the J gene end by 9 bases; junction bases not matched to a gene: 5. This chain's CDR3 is CASSRDRGISPLHF. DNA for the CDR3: TGTGCCAGCAGCCGAGACAGGGGGATTTCACCCCTCCACTTT.

CDR3 region: CATEPPTGGAKDTEAFF. CDR3 DNA: TGTGCCACCGAACCTCCGACAGGGGGCGCTAAGGACACTGAAGCTTTCTTT. The rearrangement joins TRBV7-9 to TRBJ1-1; 10 bases agree with TRBD1. The V segment lost 10 bases and the J segment 3 bases; nucleotides outside the gene matches: 17. Germline V gene lookup returns CDR1 SEHNR and CDR2 FQNEAQ (reference sequence). The CDR3 runs 17 residues. Supplemented by reference TRBV7-9 and TRBJ1-1, the full variable domain reads DTGVSQNPRHKITKRGQNVTFRCDPISEHNRLYWYRQTLGQGPEFLTYFQNEAQLEKSRLLSDRFSAERPKGSFSTLEIQRTEQGDSAMYLCATEPPTGGAKDTEAFFGQGTRLTVV.

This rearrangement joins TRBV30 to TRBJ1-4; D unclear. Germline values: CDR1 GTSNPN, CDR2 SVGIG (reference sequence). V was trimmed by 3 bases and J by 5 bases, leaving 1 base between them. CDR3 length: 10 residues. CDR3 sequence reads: CAWRNEKLFF. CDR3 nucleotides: TGTGCCTGGAGAAATGAAAAACTGTTTTTT.